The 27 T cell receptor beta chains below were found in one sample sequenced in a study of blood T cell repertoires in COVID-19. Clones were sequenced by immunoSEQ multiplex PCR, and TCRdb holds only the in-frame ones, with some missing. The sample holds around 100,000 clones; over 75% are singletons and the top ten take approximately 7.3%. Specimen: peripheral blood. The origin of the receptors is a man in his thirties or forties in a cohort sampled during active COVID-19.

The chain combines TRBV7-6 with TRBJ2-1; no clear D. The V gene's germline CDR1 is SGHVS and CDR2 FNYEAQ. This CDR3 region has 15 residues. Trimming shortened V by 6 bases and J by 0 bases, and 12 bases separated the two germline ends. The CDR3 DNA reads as TGTGCCAGCAGTCGACTGGCAAGCTCCTACAATGAGCAGTTCTTC. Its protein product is CASSRLASSYNEQFF.

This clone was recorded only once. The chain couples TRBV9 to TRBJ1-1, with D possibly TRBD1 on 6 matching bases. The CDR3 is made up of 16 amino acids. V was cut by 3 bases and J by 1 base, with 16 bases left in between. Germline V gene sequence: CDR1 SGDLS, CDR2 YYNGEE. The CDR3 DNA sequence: TGTGCCAGCAGCGGTGACCTGGGGGCTACGAACACTGAAGCTTTCTTT. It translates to CASSGDLGATNTEAFF.

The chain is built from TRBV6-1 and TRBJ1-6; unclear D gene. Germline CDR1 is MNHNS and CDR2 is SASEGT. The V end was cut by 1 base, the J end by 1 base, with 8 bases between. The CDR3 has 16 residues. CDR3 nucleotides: TGTGCCAGCAGTGAAGATGAGGAATCCTATAATTCACCCCTCCACTTT. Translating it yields CASSEDEESYNSPLHF.

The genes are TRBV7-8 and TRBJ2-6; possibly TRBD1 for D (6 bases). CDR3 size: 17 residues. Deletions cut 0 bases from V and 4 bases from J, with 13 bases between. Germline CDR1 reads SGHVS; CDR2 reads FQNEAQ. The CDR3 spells CASSLAPTGTGANVLTF. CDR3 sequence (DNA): TGTGCCAGCAGCTTAGCCCCAACAGGGACCGGGGCCAACGTCCTGACTTTC.

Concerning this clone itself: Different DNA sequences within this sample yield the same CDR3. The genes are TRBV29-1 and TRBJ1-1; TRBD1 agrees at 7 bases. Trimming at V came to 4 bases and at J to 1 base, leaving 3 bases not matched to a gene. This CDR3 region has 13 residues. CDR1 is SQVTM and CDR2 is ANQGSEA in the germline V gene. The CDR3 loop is CSVVRDRNTEAFF. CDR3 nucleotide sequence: TGCAGCGTTGTGAGGGACAGGAACACTGAAGCTTTCTTT. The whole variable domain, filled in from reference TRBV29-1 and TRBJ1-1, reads SAVISQKPSRDICQRGTSLTIQCQVDSQVTMMFWYRQQPGQSLTLIATANQGSEATYESGFVIDKFPISRPNLTFSTLTVSNMSPEDSSIYLCSVVRDRNTEAFFGQGTRLTVV.

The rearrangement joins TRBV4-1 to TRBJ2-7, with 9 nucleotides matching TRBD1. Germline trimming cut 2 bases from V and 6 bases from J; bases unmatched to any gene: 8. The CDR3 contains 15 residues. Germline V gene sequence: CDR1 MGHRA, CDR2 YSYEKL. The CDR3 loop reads CASSQSPGQGAEQYF. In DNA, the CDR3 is TGCGCCAGCAGCCAATCCCCGGGACAGGGAGCCGAGCAGTACTTC.

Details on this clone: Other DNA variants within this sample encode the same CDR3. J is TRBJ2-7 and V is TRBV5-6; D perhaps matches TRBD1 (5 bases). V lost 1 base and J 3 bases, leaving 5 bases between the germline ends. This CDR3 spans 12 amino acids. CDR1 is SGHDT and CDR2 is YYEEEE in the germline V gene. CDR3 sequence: CASSLRGYEQYF. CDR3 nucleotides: TGTGCCAGCAGCTTGAGGGGCTACGAGCAGTACTTC.

This CDR3 is CASSTETGRSYEQYF. The DNA for the CDR3 is TGTGCCAGCAGTACGGAGACAGGTCGATCCTACGAGCAGTACTTC. The chain couples TRBV2 to TRBJ2-7; D may be TRBD1 (6 bases). CDR1 is SNHLY and CDR2 is FYNNEI in the germline V gene. The V and J ends lost 5 bases and 1 base respectively, with 15 bases between them. The CDR3 sequence is 15 residues long. Drawing the rest from reference TRBV2 and TRBJ2-7, the complete variable domain is EPEVTQTPSHQVTQMGQEVILRCVPISNHLYFYWYRQILGQKVEFLVSFYNNEISEKSEIFDDQFSVERPDGSNFTLKIRSTKLEDSAMYFCASSTETGRSYEQYFGPGTRLTVT.

This chain's CDR3 is CASSSRMRYYGYTF. In DNA form, the CDR3 reads TGTGCCAGCAGTTCTCGTATGCGGTACTATGGCTACACCTTC. The rearrangement uses TRBV28 and TRBJ1-2; no definite D call. The V gene's germline CDR1 is MDHEN and CDR2 SYDVKM. With 4 bases removed from V and 3 bases from J, the gap between germline ends came to 12 bases. The CDR3 spans 14 residues.

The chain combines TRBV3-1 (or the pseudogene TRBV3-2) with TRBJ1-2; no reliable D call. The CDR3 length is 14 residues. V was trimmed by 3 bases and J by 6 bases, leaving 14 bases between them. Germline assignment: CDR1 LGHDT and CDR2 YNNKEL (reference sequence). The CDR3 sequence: CASSHPPREHGYTF. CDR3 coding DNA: TGTGCCAGCAGCCACCCCCCCCGGGAGCATGGCTACACCTTC.

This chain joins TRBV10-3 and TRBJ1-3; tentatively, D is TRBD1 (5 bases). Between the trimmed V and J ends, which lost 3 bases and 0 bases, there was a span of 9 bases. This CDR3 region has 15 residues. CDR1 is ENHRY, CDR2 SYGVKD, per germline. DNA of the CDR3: TGTGCCATCAGTGAAATTGGGGCCTCTGGAAACACCATATATTTT. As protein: CAISEIGASGNTIYF.

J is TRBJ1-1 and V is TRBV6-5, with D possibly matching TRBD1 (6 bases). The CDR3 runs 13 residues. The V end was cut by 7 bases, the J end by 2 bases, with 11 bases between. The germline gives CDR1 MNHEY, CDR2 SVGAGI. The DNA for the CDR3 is TGTGCCAGCACCCGGACAGCTAACACTGAAGCTTTCTTT. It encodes CASTRTANTEAFF.

CDR3 nucleotides: TGTGCCAGCTCTCGTCGAGGGCGGGGGGCCCCTCCCACCGGGGAGCTGTTTTTT. Protein sequence: CASSRRGRGAPPTGELFF. The V and J genes are TRBV18 and TRBJ2-2, with 8 bases matching TRBD2. The V and J ends lost 6 bases and 4 bases, in that order; junction bases with no gene match: 16. The CDR3 is made up of 18 amino acids. Germline assignment: CDR1 KGHSH and CDR2 LQKENI.

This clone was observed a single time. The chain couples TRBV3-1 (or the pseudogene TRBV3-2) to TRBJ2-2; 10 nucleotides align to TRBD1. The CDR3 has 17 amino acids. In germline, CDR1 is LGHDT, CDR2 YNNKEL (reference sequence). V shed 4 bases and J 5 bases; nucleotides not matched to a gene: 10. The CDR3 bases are TGTGCCAGCAGCCGACAGGGGGCGAACTCTTTTACCGGGGAGCTGTTTTTT. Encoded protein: CASSRQGANSFTGELFF.

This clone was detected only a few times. CDR3 sequence reads: CASSSRSGTSAGEQYF. The DNA of the CDR3 is TGTGCCAGCAGCTCCCGGTCCGGGACTAGCGCGGGGGAGCAGTACTTC. The rearrangement uses TRBV7-2 and TRBJ2-7; 10 positions match TRBD2. J gave up 7 bases and V 4 bases, and 13 bases lay outside the gene matches. The CDR3 totals 16 residues. CDR1 and CDR2 (germline): SGHTA, FQGNSA.

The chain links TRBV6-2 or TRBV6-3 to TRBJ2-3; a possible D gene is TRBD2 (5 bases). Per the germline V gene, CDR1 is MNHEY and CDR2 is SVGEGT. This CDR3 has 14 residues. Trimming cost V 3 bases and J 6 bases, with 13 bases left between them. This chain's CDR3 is CASSYPPPGDTQYF. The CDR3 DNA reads TGTGCCAGCAGTTATCCACCACCGGGGGATACGCAGTATTTT.

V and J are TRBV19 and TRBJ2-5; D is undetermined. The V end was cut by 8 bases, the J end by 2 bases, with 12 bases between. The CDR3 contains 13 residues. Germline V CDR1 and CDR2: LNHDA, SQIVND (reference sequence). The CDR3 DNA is TGTGCCAGTCGTCCTCACAAGCAAGAGACCCAGTACTTC. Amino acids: CASRPHKQETQYF.

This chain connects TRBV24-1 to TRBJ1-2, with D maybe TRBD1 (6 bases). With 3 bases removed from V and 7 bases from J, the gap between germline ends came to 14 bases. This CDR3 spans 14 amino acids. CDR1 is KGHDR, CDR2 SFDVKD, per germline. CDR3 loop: CATSDANRVGGYTF. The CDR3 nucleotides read TGTGCCACCAGTGATGCCAACAGGGTTGGTGGCTACACCTTC.

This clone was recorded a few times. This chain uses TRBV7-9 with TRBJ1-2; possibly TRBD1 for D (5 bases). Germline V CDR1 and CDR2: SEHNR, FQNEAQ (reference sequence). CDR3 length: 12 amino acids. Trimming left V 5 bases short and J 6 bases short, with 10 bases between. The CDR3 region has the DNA TGTGCCAGCAGCGCGACAGATAATGGCTACACCTTC. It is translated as CASSATDNGYTF.

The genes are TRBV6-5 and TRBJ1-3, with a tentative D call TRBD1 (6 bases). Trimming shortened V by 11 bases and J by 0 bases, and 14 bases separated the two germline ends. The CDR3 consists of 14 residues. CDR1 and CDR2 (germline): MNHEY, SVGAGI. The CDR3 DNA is TGTGCCGTCCAACAGGGCCTCTCTGGAAACACCATATATTTT. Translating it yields CAVQQGLSGNTIYF.

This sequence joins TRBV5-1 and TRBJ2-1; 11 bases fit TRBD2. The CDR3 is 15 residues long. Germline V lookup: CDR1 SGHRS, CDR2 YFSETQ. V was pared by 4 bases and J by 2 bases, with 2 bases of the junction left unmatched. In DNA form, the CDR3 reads TGCGCCAGCAGCGTGACTAGCGGGGCCTACAATGAGCAGTTCTTC. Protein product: CASSVTSGAYNEQFF.

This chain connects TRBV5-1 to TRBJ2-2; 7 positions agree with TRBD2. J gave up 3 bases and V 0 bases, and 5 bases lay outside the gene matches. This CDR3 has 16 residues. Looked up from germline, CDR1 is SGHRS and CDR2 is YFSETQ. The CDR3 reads CASSLAWGGDTGELFF. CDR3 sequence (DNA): TGCGCCAGCAGCTTGGCCTGGGGGGGAGACACCGGGGAGCTGTTTTTT.

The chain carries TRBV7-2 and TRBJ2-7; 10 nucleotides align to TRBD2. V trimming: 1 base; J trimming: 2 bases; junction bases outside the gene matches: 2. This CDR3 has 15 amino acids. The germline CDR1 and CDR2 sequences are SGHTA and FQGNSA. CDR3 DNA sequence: TGTGCCAGCAGCTTAGTAGCGGGGGGTCCCTACGAGCAGTACTTC. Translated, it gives CASSLVAGGPYEQYF.

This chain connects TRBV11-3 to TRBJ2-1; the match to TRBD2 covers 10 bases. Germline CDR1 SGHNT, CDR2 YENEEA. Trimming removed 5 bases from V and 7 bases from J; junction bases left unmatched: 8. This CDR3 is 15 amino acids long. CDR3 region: CASSPPGLAENEQFF. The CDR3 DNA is TGTGCCAGCAGCCCCCCCGGACTAGCGGAAAATGAGCAGTTCTTC.

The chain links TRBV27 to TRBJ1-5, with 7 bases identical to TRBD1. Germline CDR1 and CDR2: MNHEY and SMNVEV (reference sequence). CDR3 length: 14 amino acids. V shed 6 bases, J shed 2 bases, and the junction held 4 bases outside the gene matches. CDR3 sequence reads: CASSRDRGNQPQHF. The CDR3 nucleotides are TGTGCCAGCAGCAGAGACAGGGGCAATCAGCCCCAGCATTTT.

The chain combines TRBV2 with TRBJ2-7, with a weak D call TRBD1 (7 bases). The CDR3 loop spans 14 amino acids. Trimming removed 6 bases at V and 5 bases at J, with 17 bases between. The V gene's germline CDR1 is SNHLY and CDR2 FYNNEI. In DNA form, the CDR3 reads TGTGCCAGCAGCGAGTGGCAGGGGGGCCACGAGCAGTACTTC. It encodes CASSEWQGGHEQYF.

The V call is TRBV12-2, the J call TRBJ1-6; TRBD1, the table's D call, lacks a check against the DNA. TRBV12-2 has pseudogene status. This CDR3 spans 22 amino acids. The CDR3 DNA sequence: TGTGCAAGTCGCCCAGGGACAGGGGTGGTGGGAATGCTCTGGTGGGATAATTCACCCCTCCACTTT. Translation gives CASRPGTGVVGMLWWDNSPLHF.